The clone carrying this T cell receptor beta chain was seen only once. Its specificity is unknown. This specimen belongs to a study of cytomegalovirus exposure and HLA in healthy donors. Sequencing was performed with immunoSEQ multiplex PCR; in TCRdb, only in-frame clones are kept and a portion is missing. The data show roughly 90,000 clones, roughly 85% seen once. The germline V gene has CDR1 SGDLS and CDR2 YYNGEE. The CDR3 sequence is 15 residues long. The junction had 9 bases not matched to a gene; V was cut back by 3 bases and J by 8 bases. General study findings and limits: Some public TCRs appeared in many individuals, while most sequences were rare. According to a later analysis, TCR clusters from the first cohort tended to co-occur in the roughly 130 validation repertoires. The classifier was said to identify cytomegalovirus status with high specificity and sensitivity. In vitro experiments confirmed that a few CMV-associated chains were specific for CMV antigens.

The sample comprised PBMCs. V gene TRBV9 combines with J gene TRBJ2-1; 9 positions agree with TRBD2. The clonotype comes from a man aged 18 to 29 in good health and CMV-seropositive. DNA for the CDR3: TGTGCCAGCAGCGCGGGAAGCGGGAGGACCGATGAGCAGTTCTTC. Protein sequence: CASSAGSGRTDEQFF.